The 2 T cell receptor beta chains in this list originate from one sample, sequenced in a study of OX40 agonist ivuxolimab in advanced cancers. Clones were read by immunoSEQ multiplex PCR, and TCRdb kept only the in-frame ones, dropping some. Here the sample spans approximately 69,000 clones, just over 85% being singletons. The starting material was CD4+ or CD8+ T cells sorted from blood, obtained in a trial of the OX40 agonist ivuxolimab. The receptors derive from an adult with an advanced solid tumor such as melanoma, head and neck, liver or kidney cancer.

V usage is TRBV2 and J usage is TRBJ2-7; no clear D gene. Germline loops: CDR1 SNHLY, CDR2 FYNNEI. V lost 7 bases and J lost 6, with 7 bases in between. This CDR3 spans 10 amino acids. The CDR3 DNA reads TGTGCCAGCAACCGAGCCGAGCAGTACTTC. This gives the protein CASNRAEQYF.

V usage is TRBV6-1 and J usage is TRBJ2-5; 10 positions match TRBD2. This CDR3 spans 15 amino acids. Germline lookup yields CDR1 MNHNS and CDR2 SASEGT. V shed 1 base and J 5 bases; nucleotides not matched to a gene: 4. This chain's CDR3 is CASSEVLAGWETQYF. DNA for the CDR3: TGTGCCAGCAGTGAAGTACTAGCGGGGTGGGAGACCCAGTACTTC.